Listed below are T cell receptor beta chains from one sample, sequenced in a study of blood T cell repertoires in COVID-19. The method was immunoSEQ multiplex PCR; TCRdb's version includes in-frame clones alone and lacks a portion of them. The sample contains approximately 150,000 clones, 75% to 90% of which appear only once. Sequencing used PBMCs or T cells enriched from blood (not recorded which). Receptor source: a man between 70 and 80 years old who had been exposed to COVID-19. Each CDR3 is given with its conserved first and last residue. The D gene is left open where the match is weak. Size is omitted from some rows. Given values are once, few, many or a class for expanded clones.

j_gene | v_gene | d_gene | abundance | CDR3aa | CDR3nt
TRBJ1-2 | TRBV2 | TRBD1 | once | CASSGGQGAYGYTF | TGTGCCAGCAGTGGGGGACAGGGGGCCTATGGCTACACCTTC
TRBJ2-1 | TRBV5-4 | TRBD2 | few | CASSLGSLAGGLRNEQFF | TGTGCCAGCAGCTTGGGGTCACTAGCGGGGGGTTTGAGGAATGAGCAGTTCTTC
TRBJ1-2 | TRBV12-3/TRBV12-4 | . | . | CASSLWHTF | TGTGCCAGCAGTTTATGGCACACCTTC
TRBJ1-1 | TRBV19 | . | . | CASSVGGTNTEAFF | TGTGCCAGTAGTGTGGGAGGGACTAACACTGAAGCTTTCTTT
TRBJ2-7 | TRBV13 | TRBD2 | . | CASSLGLAGAGYEQYF | TGTGCCAGCAGCTTAGGACTAGCGGGAGCCGGCTACGAGCAGTACTTC
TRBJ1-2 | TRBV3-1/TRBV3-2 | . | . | CASSFSGGGYGYTF | TGTGCCAGCAGCTTCTCAGGTGGGGGGTATGGCTACACCTTC
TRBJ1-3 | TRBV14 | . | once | CASSWTVFGNTIYF | TGTGCCAGCAGCTGGACTGTATTCGGAAACACCATATATTTT
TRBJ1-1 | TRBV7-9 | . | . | CASTQTGGGAFF | TGTGCCAGCACCCAAACGGGGGGTGGAGCTTTCTTT
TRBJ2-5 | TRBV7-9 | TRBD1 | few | CASSLGLGQRGTQYF | TGTGCCAGCAGCTTAGGATTGGGACAGAGGGGGACCCAGTACTTC
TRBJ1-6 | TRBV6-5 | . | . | CATRLGDNSPLHF | TGTGCCACCCGGTTAGGGGATAATTCACCCCTCCACTTT
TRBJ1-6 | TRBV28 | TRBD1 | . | CASGNPLGTGDRDSPLHF | TGTGCCAGCGGGAATCCATTGGGGACAGGGGACAGGGATTCACCCCTCCACTTT
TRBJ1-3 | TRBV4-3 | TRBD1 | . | CASSQDWTGFSGNTIYF | TGCGCCAGCAGCCAAGATTGGACAGGTTTCTCTGGAAACACCATATATTTT
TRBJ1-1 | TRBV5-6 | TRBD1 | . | CASSTDRANTEAFF | TGTGCCAGCAGCACCGACAGGGCCAACACTGAAGCTTTCTTT
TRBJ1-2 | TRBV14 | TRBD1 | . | CASSLLGQGAGGYTF | TGTGCCAGCAGCCTACTGGGACAGGGGGCGGGCGGCTACACCTTC
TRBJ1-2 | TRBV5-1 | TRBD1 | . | CASSLVPGGGYGYTF | TGCGCCAGCAGCTTGGTTCCAGGGGGCGGCTATGGCTACACCTTC
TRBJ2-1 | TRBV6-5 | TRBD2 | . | CASSLLSGENNEQFF | TGTGCCAGCAGCCTCCTGAGCGGGGAAAACAATGAGCAGTTCTTC
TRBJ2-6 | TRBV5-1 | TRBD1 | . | CASSWAGGAGYVLTF | TGCGCCAGCAGCTGGGCAGGGGGCGCGGGGTATGTCCTGACTTTC
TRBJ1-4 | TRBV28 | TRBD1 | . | CASITGANEKLFF | TGTGCCAGCATCACAGGGGCCAATGAAAAACTGTTTTTT
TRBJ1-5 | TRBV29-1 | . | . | CSVAGGNGQPQHF | TGCAGCGTTGCGGGGGGGAACGGACAGCCCCAGCATTTT
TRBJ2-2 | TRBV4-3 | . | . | CASSQDRQPGELFF | TGCGCCAGCAGCCAAGATCGACAGCCCGGGGAGCTGTTTTTT
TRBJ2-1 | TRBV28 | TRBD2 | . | CASSSTSVSSYNEQFF | TGTGCCAGCAGTTCGACTAGCGTCAGCTCCTACAATGAGCAGTTCTTC
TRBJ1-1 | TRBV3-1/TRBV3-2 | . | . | CASSQAGIFTEAFF | TGTGCCAGCAGCCAGGCGGGCATTTTCACTGAAGCTTTCTTT
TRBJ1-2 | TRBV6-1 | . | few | CASSEFGGAYYGYTF | TGTGCCAGCAGTGAATTCGGAGGGGCCTACTATGGCTACACCTTC